These T cell receptor beta chains were read from a single sample in a study of blood T cell repertoires in COVID-19. Using immunoSEQ multiplex PCR, the repertoire was profiled, and TCRdb retains in-frame clones only, with some absent. This table has 30,000 to 40,000 clones, around 85% appearing once. The sequenced sample was peripheral blood. The source is a woman aged 80 or over with active or convalescent COVID-19. Both conserved end residues are part of each CDR3. D genes are given only for firm matches. Rows may omit the clone size; those that give it use once, few, many or a size class.

d_gene	v_gene	abundance	j_gene	CDR3aa	CDR3nt
TRBD1	TRBV5-1	NA	TRBJ2-6	CASSFTAQGASSGANVLTF	TGCGCCAGCAGCTTCACGGCACAGGGGGCGTCCTCTGGGGCCAACGTCCTGACTTTC
NA	TRBV28	NA	TRBJ1-5	CASRGGRGGNQPQHF	TGTGCCAGCAGAGGAGGGAGGGGCGGCAATCAGCCCCAGCATTTT
TRBD2	TRBV4-1	NA	TRBJ2-1	CASSQAARASGGEDNEQFF	TGCGCCAGCAGCCAAGCGGCAAGGGCTAGCGGGGGGGAAGACAATGAGCAGTTCTTC
NA	TRBV5-4	NA	TRBJ1-3	CASRSDSSGNTIYF	TGTGCCAGCAGAAGCGACAGCTCTGGAAACACCATATATTTT
NA	TRBV19	NA	TRBJ1-5	CASSLGAYSNQPQHF	TGTGCCAGTAGTCTAGGGGCCTATAGCAATCAGCCCCAGCATTTT
TRBD2	TRBV28	few	TRBJ2-7	CASSSQGLARDEQYF	TGTGCCAGCAGTTCTCAGGGACTAGCTCGCGACGAGCAGTACTTC
TRBD1	TRBV30	NA	TRBJ1-2	CAGTDRDAYGYTF	TGTGCCGGGACCGACAGGGACGCTTATGGCTACACCTTC
TRBD1	TRBV27	once	TRBJ2-7	CATGTGTSKGLYEQYF	TGTGCCACCGGGACAGGGACCTCGAAAGGTCTCTACGAGCAGTACTTC
TRBD2	TRBV10-2	NA	TRBJ2-2	CASSTAGADTGELFF	TGCGCCAGCAGTACAGCGGGAGCCGACACCGGGGAGCTGTTTTTT
TRBD1	TRBV9	NA	TRBJ2-2	CASMQGASTGELFF	TGTGCCAGCATGCAGGGGGCGAGCACCGGGGAGCTGTTTTTT
TRBD1	TRBV5-1	NA	TRBJ2-3	CASSLQGVGTDTQYF	TGCGCCAGCAGCTTACAGGGGGTTGGCACAGATACGCAGTATTTT
NA	TRBV2	NA	TRBJ2-2	CASSAFAGELFF	TGTGCCAGCAGTGCTTTTGCCGGGGAGCTGTTTTTT
NA	TRBV28	NA	TRBJ2-4	CASTGGGGIAKNIQYF	TGTGCCAGCACCGGAGGGGGCGGCATAGCCAAAAACATTCAGTACTTC
TRBD2	TRBV29-1	NA	TRBJ2-3	CSVQQRLAEGVRGTQYF	TGCAGCGTCCAACAGAGACTAGCGGAAGGAGTGAGGGGTACGCAGTATTTT
TRBD1	TRBV2	medium-sized	TRBJ2-5	CASKYPSGGQETQYF	TGTGCCAGCAAGTACCCTTCAGGGGGCCAAGAGACCCAGTACTTC
NA	TRBV30	once	TRBJ1-5	CAWTGELGQPQHF	TGTGCCTGGACGGGGGAGCTGGGGCAGCCCCAGCATTTT
TRBD2	TRBV18	NA	TRBJ2-1	CASSPLSPLTSGISYNEQFF	TGTGCCAGCTCACCACTCTCACCCTTGACTAGCGGGATCTCCTACAATGAGCAGTTCTTC
NA	TRBV30	NA	TRBJ1-2	CAWSVRSGYTF	TGTGCCTGGAGTGTTCGTAGTGGCTACACCTTC
TRBD1	TRBV3-1/TRBV3-2	NA	TRBJ1-3	CASRRTGRNTIYF	TGTGCCAGCAGGAGGACAGGGAGAAACACCATATATTTT
TRBD2	TRBV15	NA	TRBJ2-7	CATSRDPSGAYEQYF	TGTGCCACCAGCAGGGATCCTAGCGGCGCCTACGAGCAGTACTTC
NA	TRBV29-1	few	TRBJ2-1	CSVEDPPRNEQFF	TGCAGCGTTGAAGACCCCCCTAGGAATGAGCAGTTCTTC
NA	TRBV11-2	few	TRBJ1-6	CASGRVSNSPLHF	TGTGCCAGCGGCAGGGTTTCCAATTCACCCCTCCACTTT
TRBD1	TRBV5-1	NA	TRBJ1-4	CASSNRGTNEKLFF	TGCGCCAGCAGCAACAGGGGAACTAATGAAAAACTGTTTTTT
NA	TRBV6-5	NA	TRBJ2-2	CASSYSTGNTGELFF	TGTGCCAGCAGTTACTCGACAGGGAACACCGGGGAGCTGTTTTTT
NA	TRBV19	NA	TRBJ2-5	CASSPSQQVTQYF	TGTGCCAGTAGCCCATCCCAGCAGGTGACCCAGTACTTC